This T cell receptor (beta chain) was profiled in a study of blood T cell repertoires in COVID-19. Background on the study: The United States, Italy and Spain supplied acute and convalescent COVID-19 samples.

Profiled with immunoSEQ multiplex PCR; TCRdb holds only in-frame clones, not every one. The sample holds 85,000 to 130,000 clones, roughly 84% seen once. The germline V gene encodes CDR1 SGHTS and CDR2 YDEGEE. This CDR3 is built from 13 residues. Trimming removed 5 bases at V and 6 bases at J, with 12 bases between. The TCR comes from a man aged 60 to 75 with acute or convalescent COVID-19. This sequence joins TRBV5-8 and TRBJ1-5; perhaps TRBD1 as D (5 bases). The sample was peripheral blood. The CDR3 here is CASSQGGRQPQHF. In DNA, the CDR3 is TGTGCCAGCAGTCAGGGAGGGCGTCAGCCCCAGCATTTT.